One T cell receptor beta chain is described in this entry. The data are from a study of blood T cell repertoires in COVID-19. Authors' methods: Nucleated cell number was recorded as an estimate derived from reference gene primer amplification. Assay used: immunoSEQ multiplex PCR; TCRdb lists only in-frame clones, some missing. From that table come the V and J calls and clone size; the DNA was used to work out D and trimming. This repertoire shows under 200,000 clones, around nine tenths found once; its top ten account for about 1.6%. This CDR3 has 14 residues. V dropped 4 bases and J dropped 2 bases, with 10 bases sitting between them. CDR1 KGHDR and CDR2 SFDVKD come from the germline V gene.

The sequenced sample consisted of peripheral blood. The receptor was isolated from a man between 18 and 29 years old with active or convalescent COVID-19. J is TRBJ1-2 and V is TRBV24-1; D uncertain. The CDR3 sequence is CATSDRELNYGYTF. The CDR3 DNA sequence: TGTGCCACCAGTGACCGTGAACTCAACTATGGCTACACCTTC.